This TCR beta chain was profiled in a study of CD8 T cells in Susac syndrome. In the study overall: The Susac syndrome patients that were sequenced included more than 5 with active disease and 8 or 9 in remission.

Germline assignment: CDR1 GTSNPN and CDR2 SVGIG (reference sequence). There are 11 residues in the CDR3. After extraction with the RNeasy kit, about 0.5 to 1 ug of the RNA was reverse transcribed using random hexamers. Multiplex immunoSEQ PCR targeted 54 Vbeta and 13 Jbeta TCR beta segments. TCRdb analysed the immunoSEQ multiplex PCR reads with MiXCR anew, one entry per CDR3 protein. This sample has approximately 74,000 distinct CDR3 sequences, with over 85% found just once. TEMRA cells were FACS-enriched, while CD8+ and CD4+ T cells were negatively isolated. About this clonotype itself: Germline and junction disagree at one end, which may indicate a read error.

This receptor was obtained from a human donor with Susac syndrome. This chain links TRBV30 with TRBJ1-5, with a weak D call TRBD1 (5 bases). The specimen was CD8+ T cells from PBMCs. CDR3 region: CAWSDGGPRHF. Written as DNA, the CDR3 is TGTGCCTGGAGTGACGGGGGTCCCCGGCATTTT. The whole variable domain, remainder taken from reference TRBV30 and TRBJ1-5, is SQTIHQWPATLVQPVGSPLSLECTVEGTSNPNLYWYRQAAGRGLQLLFYSVGIGQISSEVPQNLSASRPQDRQFILSSKKLLLSDSGFYLCAWSDGGPRHFGDGTRLSIL.